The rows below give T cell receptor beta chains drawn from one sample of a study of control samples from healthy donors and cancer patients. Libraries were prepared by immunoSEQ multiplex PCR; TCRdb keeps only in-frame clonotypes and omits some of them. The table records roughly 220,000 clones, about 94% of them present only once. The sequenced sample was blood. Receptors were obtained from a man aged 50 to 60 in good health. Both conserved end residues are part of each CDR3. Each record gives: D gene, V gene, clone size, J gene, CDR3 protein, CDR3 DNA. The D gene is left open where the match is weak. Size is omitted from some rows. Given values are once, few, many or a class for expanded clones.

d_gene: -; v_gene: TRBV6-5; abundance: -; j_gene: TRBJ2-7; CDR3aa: CASTRTYEQYF; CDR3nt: TGTGCCAGCACAAGAACCTACGAGCAGTACTTC
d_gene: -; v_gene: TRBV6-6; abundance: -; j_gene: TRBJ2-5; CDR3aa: CASSSRWETQYF; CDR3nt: TGTGCCAGCAGTTCACGATGGGAGACCCAGTACTTC
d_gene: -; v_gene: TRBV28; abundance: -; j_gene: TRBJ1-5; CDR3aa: CASSPHESYQPQHF; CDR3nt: TGTGCCAGCAGTCCACATGAATCCTATCAGCCCCAGCATTTT
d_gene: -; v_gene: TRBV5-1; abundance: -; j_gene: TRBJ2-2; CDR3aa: CASSVLQQGPGELFF; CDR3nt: TGCGCCAGCAGCGTACTCCAACAGGGCCCCGGGGAGCTGTTTTTT
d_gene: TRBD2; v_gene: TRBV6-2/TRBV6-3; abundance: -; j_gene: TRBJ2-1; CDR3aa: CASSWPPAGGLDEQFF; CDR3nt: TGTGCCAGCAGTTGGCCCCCAGCGGGGGGGCTGGATGAGCAGTTCTTC
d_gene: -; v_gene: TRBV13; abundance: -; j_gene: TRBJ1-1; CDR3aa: CASSWGPGASEAFF; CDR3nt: TGTGCCAGCAGCTGGGGACCTGGAGCCTCTGAAGCTTTCTTT
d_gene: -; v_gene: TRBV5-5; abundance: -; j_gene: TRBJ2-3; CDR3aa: CASSSGPGADTQYF; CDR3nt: TGTGCCAGCAGCTCGGGACCGGGCGCAGATACGCAGTATTTT
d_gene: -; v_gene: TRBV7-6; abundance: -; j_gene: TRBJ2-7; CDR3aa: CASSLVNGGREQYF; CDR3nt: TGTGCCAGCAGCTTAGTGAACGGAGGGAGGGAGCAGTACTTC
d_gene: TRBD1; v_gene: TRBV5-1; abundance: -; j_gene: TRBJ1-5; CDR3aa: CASSIQGTSNPQHF; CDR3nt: TGCGCCAGCAGCATACAGGGGACGAGCAATCCCCAGCATTTT
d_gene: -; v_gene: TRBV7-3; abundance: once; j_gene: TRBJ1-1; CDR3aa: CASSLRGAPTEAFF; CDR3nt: TGTGCCAGCAGCTTGAGGGGAGCCCCTACTGAAGCTTTCTTT
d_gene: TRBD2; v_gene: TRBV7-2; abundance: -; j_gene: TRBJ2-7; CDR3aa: CASSLAGGNYEQYF; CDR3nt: TGTGCCAGCAGCTTAGCGGGGGGGAACTACGAGCAGTACTTC
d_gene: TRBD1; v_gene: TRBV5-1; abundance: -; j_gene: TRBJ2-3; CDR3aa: CASSLTGVTDTQYF; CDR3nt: TGCGCCAGCAGCTTGACAGGGGTAACAGATACGCAGTATTTT
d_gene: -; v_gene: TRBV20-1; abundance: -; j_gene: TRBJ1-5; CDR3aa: CSASPADRLNQPQHF; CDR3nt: TGCAGTGCTAGTCCGGCGGATCGTCTAAATCAGCCCCAGCATTTT
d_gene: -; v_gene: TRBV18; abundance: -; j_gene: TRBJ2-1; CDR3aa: CASSPARVGEQFF; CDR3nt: TGTGCCAGCTCACCGGCCAGGGTAGGTGAGCAGTTCTTC
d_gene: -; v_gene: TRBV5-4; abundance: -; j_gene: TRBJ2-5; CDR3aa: CASSPRGGDQETQYF; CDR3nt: TGTGCCAGCAGCCCCCGGGGCGGGGACCAAGAGACCCAGTACTTC
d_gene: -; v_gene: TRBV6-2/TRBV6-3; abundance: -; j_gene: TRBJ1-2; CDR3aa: CASSYFAQGHYGYTF; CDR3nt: TGTGCCAGCAGTTACTTCGCACAGGGTCACTATGGCTACACCTTC
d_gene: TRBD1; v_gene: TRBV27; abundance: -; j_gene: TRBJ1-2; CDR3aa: CASSSFPGQGSYGYTF; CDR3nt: TGTGCCAGCAGTTCGTTTCCGGGACAGGGAAGCTATGGCTACACCTTC
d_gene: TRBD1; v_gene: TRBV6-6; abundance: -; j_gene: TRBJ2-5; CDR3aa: CASSWDSQETQYF; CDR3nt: TGTGCCAGCAGTTGGGACAGCCAAGAGACCCAGTACTTC
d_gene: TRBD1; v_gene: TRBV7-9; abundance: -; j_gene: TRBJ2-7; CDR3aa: CASSPGQVEQYF; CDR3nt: TGTGCCAGCAGCCCCGGACAGGTCGAGCAGTACTTC
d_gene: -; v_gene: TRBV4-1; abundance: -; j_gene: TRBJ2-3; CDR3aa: CASSQVTAGIVTDTQYF; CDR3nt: TGCGCCAGCAGCCAAGTGACCGCGGGCATAGTGACAGATACGCAGTATTTT
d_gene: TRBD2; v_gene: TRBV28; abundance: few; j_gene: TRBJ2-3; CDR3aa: CASSLYSAGLTDTQYF; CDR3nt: TGTGCCAGCAGTTTGTACTCAGCGGGGCTCACAGATACGCAGTATTTT
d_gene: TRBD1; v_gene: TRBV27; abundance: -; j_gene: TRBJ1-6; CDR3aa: CASSLPPRQGNSPLHF; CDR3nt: TGTGCCAGCAGTCTACCCCCACGACAGGGAAATTCACCCCTCCACTTT
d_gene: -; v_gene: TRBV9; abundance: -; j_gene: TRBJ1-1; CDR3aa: CASSVALVNTEAFF; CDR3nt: TGTGCCAGCAGCGTAGCCTTGGTTAACACTGAAGCTTTCTTT
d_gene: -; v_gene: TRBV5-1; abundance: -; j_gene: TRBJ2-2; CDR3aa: CASSLGAFDRTGELFF; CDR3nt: TGCGCCAGCAGCTTGGGGGCATTTGATCGGACCGGGGAGCTGTTTTTT
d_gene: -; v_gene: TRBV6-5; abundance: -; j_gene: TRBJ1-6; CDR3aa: CASSYSMASTNSPLHF; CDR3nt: TGTGCCAGCAGTTACTCGATGGCGTCTACTAATTCACCCCTCCACTTT
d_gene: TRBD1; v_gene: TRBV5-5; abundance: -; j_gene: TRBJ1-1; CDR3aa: CASSSSGTVNTEAFF; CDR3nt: TGTGCCAGCAGCTCCTCCGGGACAGTGAACACTGAAGCTTTCTTT
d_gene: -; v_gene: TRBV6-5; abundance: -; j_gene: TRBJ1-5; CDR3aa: CASSPGAISNQPQHF; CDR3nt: TGTGCCAGCAGCCCAGGGGCTATTAGCAATCAGCCCCAGCATTTT
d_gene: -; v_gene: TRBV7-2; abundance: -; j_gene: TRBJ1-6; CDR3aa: CASSTHTQSDSPLHF; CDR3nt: TGTGCCAGCAGCACACACACCCAGTCGGATTCACCCCTCCACTTT
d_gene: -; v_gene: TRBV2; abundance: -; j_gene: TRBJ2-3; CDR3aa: CASSRRTGPGTDTQYF; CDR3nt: TGTGCCAGCAGTAGACGGACGGGGCCCGGGACAGATACGCAGTATTTT
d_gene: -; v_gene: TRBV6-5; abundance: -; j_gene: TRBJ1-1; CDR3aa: CASSYPGTEEAFF; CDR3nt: TGTGCCAGCAGCTATCCCGGGACGGAAGAAGCTTTCTTT
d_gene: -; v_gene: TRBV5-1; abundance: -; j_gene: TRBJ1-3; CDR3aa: CAILPPGHLSGNTIYF; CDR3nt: TGCGCCATCCTCCCTCCGGGACACCTCTCTGGAAACACCATATATTTT
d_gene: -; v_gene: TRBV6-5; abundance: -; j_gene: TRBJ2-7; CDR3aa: CASSYSSASSYEQYF; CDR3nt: TGTGCCAGCAGTTACTCGTCGGCATCCTCCTACGAGCAGTACTTC
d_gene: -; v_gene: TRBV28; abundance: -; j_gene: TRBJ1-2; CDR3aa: CASRGAYGYTF; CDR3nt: TGTGCCAGCCGAGGGGCCTATGGCTACACCTTC
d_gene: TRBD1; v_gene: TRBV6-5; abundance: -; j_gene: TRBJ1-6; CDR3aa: CASTSDRPNSPLHF; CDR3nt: TGTGCCAGCACTTCGGACAGGCCAAATTCACCCCTCCACTTT
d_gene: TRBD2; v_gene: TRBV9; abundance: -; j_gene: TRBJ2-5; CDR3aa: CASSVVAGQETQYF; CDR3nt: TGTGCCAGCAGCGTAGTAGCGGGGCAAGAGACCCAGTACTTC
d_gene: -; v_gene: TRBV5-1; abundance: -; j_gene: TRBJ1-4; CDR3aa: CASSSKMADEKLFF; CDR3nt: TGCGCCAGCAGCTCCAAAATGGCGGATGAAAAACTGTTTTTT
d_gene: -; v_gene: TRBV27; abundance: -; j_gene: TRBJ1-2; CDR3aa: CASSAPPYGYTF; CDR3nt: TGTGCCAGCAGTGCCCCCCCCTATGGCTACACCTTC
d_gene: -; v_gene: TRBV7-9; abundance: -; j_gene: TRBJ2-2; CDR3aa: CASSGDVRWTGELFF; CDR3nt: TGTGCCAGCAGCGGGGATGTTCGTTGGACCGGGGAGCTGTTTTTT
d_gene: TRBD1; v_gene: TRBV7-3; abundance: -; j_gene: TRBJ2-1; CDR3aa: CASSFDRGFYYEQFF; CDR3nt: TGTGCCAGCAGCTTCGACAGGGGGTTTTACTATGAGCAGTTCTTC
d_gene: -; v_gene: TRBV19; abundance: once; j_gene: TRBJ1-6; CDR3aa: CASSWFPRQRASPLHF; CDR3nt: TGTGCCAGTAGTTGGTTTCCGCGACAGCGTGCTTCACCCCTCCACTTT
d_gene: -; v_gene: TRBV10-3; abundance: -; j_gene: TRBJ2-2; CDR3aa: CAISTSNTGELFF; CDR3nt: TGTGCCATCAGTACTAGTAACACCGGGGAGCTGTTTTTT
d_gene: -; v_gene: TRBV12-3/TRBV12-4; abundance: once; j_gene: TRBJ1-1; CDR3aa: CASTPMSSSPLDF; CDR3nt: TGTGCCAGCACCCCAATGTCAAGTTCACCGCTTGACTTT
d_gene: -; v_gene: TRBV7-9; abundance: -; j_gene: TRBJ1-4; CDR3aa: CASSLAVLLRATNEKLFF; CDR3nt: TGTGCCAGCAGCTTAGCGGTCCTTCTCAGGGCAACTAATGAAAAACTGTTTTTT
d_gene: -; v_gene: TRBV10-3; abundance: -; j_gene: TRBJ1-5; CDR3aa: CAISARDQKGNQPQHF; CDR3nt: TGTGCCATCAGTGCCCGGGACCAAAAGGGCAATCAGCCCCAGCATTTT
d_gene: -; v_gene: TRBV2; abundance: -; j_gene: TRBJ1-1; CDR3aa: CASSDSIGGHTEAFF; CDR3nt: TGTGCCAGCAGTGACTCAATAGGCGGGCACACTGAAGCTTTCTTT
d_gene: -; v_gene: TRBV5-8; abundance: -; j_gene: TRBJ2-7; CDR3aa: CASSLGAGPYEQYF; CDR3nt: TGTGCCAGCAGCTTGGGTGCAGGGCCCTACGAGCAGTACTTC
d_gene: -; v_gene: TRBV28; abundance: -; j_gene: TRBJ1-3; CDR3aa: CASTIDGLGGNTIYF; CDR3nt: TGTGCCAGCACTATAGACGGTCTGGGTGGAAACACCATATATTTT
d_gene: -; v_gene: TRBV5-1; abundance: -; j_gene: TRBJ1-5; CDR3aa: CASSLGAGSNQPQHF; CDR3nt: TGCGCCAGCAGCTTGGGGGCCGGCTCCAATCAGCCCCAGCATTTT
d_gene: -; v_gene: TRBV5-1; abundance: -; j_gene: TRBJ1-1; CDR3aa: CASSQRMDGYTEAFF; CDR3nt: TGCGCCAGCAGCCAGAGGATGGACGGATACACTGAAGCTTTCTTT
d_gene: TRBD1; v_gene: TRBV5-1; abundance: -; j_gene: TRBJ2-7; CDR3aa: CASSSRGTVTYEQYF; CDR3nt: TGCGCCAGCAGCTCAAGGGGGACAGTGACCTACGAGCAGTACTTC
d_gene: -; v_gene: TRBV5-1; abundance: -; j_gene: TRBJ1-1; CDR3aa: CASSLESSRAFF; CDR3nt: TGCGCCAGCAGCTTGGAAAGTTCGAGGGCTTTCTTT
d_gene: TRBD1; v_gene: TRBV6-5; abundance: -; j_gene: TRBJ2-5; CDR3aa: CASSFTGQGEAQYF; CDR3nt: TGTGCCAGCAGTTTCACGGGACAGGGGGAGGCCCAGTACTTC
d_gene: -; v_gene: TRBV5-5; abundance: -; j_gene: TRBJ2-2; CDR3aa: CASLLWAGELFF; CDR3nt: TGTGCCAGCCTACTTTGGGCCGGGGAGCTGTTTTTT
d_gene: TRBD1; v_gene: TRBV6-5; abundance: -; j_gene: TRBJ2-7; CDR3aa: CASSPFGAGGREQYF; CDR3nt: TGTGCCAGCAGTCCCTTCGGGGCAGGGGGCAGGGAGCAGTACTTC
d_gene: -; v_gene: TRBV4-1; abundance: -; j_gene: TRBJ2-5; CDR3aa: CASSQGGGGYQETQYF; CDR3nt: TGCGCCAGCAGCCAAGGGGGTGGGGGGTACCAAGAGACCCAGTACTTC
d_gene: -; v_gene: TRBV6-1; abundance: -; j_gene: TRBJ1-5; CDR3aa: CASSEWVNQPQHF; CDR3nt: TGTGCCAGCAGTGAATGGGTTAATCAGCCCCAGCATTTT
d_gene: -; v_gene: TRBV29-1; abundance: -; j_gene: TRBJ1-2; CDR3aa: CSVGGGQGGGLGDYGYTF; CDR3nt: TGCAGCGTTGGGGGGGGGCAGGGAGGAGGTCTCGGTGACTATGGCTACACCTTC
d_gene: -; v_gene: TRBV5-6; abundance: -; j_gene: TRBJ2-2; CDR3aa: CASSLAATGELFF; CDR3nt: TGTGCCAGCAGCTTGGCCGCCACCGGGGAGCTGTTTTTT
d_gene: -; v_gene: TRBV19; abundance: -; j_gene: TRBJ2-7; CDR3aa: CASRETGRPYEQYF; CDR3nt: TGTGCCAGTAGAGAAACGGGCCGGCCCTACGAGCAGTACTTC
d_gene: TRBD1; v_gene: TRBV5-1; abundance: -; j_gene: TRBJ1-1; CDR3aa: CASTLGTGANTEAFF; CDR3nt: TGCGCCAGCACCTTGGGGACAGGGGCGAACACTGAAGCTTTCTTT